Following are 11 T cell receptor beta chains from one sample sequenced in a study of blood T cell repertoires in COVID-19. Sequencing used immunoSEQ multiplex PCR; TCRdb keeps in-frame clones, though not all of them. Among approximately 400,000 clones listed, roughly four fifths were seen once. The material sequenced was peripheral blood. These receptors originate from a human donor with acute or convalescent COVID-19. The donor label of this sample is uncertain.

In nucleotides, the CDR3 is TGCGCCAGCAGCTACTTCGGGACTCATTATGGCTACACCTTC. It codes for CASSYFGTHYGYTF. This chain links TRBV5-1 with TRBJ1-2, with D tentatively TRBD1 (5 bases). Germline lookup yields CDR1 SGHRS and CDR2 YFSETQ. With 3 bases removed from V and 5 bases from J, the gap between germline ends came to 14 bases. CDR3 length: 14 amino acids.

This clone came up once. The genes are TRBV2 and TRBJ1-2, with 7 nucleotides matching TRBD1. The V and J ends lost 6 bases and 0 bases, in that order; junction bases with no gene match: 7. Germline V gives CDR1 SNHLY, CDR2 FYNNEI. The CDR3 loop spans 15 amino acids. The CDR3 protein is CASRQQGGANYGYTF. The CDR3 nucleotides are TGTGCCAGCAGACAGCAGGGGGGAGCTAACTATGGCTACACCTTC.

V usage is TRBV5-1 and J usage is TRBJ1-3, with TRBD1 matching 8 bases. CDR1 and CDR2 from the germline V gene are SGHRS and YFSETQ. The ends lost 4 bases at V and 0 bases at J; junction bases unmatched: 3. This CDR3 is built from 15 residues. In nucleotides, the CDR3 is TGCGCCAGCAGCGCAGGGGGCAACTCTGGAAACACCATATATTTT. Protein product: CASSAGGNSGNTIYF.

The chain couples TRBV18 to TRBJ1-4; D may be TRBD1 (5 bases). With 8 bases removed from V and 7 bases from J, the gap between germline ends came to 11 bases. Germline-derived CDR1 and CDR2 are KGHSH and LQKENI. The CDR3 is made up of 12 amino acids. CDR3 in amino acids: CASRRGGEKLFF. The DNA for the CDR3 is TGTGCCAGCCGAAGGGGTGGTGAAAAACTGTTTTTT.

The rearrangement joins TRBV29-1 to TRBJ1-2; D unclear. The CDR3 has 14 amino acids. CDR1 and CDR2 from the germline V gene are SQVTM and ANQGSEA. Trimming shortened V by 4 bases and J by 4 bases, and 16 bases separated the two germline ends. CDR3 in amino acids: CSVAEIRAGYGYTF. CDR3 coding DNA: TGCAGCGTTGCAGAAATCCGGGCGGGCTATGGCTACACCTTC.

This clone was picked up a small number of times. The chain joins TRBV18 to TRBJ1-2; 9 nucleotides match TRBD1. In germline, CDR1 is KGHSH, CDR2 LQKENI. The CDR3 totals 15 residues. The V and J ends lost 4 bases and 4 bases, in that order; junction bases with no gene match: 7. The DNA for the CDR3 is TGTGCCAGCTCACTCGGGACAGGGACTGGCTATGGCTACACCTTC. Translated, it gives CASSLGTGTGYGYTF.

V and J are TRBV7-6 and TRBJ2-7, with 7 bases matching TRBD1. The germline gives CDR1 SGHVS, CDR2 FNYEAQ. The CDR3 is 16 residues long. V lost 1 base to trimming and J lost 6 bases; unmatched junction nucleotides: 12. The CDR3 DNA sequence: TGTGCCAGCAGCTTAGGGTCGGGACAGCGAGGGGGCGAGCAGTACTTC. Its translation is CASSLGSGQRGGEQYF.

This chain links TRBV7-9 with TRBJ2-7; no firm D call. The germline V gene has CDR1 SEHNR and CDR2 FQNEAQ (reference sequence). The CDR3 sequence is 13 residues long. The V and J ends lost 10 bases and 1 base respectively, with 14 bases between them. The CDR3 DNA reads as TGTGCCACCCAGGTTATACTTTCCTACGAGCAGTACTTC. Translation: CATQVILSYEQYF.

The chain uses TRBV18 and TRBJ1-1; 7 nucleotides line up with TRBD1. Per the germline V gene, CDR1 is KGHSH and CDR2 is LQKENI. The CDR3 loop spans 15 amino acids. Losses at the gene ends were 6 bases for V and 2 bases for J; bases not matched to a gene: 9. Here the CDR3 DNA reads TGTGCCAGCTCCCTCGGGCGGGACAGTAACACTGAAGCTTTCTTT. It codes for CASSLGRDSNTEAFF.

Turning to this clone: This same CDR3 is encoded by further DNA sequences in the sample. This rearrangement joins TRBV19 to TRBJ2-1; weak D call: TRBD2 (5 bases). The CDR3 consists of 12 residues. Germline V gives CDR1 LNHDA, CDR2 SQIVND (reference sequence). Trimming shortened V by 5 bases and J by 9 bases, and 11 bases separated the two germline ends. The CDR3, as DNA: TGTGCCAGTAGTCCCCCACGGGGTGAGCAGTTCTTC. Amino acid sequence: CASSPPRGEQFF.

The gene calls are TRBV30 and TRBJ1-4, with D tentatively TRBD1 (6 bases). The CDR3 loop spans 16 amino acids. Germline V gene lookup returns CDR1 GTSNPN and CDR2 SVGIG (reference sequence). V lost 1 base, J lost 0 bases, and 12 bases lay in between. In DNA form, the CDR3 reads TGTGCCTGGAGTGCCGGACAGAGATCAACTAATGAAAAACTGTTTTTT. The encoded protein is CAWSAGQRSTNEKLFF.